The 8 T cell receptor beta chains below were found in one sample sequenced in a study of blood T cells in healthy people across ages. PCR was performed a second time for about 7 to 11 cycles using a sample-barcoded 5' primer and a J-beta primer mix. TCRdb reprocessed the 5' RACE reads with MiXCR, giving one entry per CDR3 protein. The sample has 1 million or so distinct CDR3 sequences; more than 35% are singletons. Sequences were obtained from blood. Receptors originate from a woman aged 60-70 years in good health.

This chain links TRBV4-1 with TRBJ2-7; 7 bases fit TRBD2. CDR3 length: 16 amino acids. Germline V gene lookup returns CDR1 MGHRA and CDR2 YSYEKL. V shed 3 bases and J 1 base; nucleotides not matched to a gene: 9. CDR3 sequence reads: CASSQEKLGGSYEQYF. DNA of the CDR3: TGCGCCAGCAGCCAGGAGAAGTTGGGGGGGTCCTACGAGCAGTACTTC.

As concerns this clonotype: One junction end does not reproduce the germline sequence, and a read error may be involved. The CDR3 DNA sequence: TGCAGTGCTACATGGGGACAACCTAATTCACCCCCCCACTTT. Translation: CSATWGQPNSPPHF. V is TRBV20-1 and J is TRBJ1-6; D might be TRBD1 (6 bases). The CDR3 has 14 amino acids. Looked up from germline, CDR1 is DFQATT and CDR2 is SNEGSKA (reference sequence).

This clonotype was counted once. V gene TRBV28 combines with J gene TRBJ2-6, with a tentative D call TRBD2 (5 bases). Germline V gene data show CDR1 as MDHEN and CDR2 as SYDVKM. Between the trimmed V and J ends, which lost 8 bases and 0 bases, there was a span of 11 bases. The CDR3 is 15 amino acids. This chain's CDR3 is CASLFRGSGANVLTF. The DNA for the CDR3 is TGTGCCAGCTTGTTTCGGGGCTCTGGGGCCAACGTCCTGACTTTC.

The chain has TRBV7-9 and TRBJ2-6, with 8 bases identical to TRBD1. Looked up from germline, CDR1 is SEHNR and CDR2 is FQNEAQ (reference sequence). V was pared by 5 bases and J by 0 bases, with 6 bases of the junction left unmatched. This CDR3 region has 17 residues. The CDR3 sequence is CASSPTGATSGANVLTF. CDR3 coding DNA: TGTGCCAGCAGCCCGACAGGGGCTACCTCTGGGGCCAACGTCCTGACTTTC.

Here the CDR3 DNA reads TGTGCCAGCAGCTTAGGCGGGACAGGGGTGAAAGCTTTCTTT. Translated, it gives CASSLGGTGVKAFF. The rearrangement joins TRBV7-9 to TRBJ1-1; 10 nucleotides match TRBD1. The germline gives CDR1 SEHNR, CDR2 FQNEAQ (reference sequence). Trimming cost V 1 base and J 9 bases; bases outside gene matches: 5. This CDR3 region has 14 residues.

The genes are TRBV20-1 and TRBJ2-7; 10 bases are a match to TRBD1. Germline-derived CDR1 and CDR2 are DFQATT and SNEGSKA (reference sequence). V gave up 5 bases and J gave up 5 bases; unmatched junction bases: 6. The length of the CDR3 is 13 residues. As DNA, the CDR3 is TGCAGTGCTGAGGGGGACAGGGGTAACGAGCAGTACTTC. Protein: CSAEGDRGNEQYF.

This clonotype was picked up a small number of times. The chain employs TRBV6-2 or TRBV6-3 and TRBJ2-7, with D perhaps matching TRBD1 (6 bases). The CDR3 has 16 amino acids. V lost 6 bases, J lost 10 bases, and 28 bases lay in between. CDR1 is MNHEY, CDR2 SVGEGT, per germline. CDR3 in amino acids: CASSPLRSGVAFFQYF. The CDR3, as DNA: TGTGCCAGCAGCCCACTCCGGTCAGGGGTCGCCTTCTTCCAGTACTTC.

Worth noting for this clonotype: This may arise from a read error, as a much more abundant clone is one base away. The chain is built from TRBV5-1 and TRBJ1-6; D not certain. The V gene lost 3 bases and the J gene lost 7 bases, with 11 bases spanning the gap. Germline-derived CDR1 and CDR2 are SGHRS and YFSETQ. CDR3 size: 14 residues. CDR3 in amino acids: CASSCFRANSPLHF. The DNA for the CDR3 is TGCGCCAGCAGCTGCTTCCGGGCAAATTCACCCCTCCACTTT.